This TCR beta chain came from a study of T cell repertoires in cytomegalovirus infection. The overall study: Public TCR beta signature analysis indicated the presence of both CMV infection and matching HLA type. Study observations and caveats: The ex vivo response showed dominance by HLA-C-restricted CMV-specific TCR beta clonotypes. Summed frequency of public TCR beta families distinguished CMV carriers with the relevant HLA.

TCRdb reprocessed the reads with MiXCR, giving one entry per CDR3 protein. The data contain about 740,000 distinct CDR3 sequences, approximately 40% of them singletons. About this clonotype: The antigen remains unidentified. Sequence at one end of the junction differs from germline and may be a read error.

Germline CDR1 reads LNHDA; CDR2 reads SQIVND (reference sequence). The CDR3 totals 15 residues. This sequence originates from a human donor in good health (CMV status not recorded). Some clones in this sample may be carry-over from other donors' samples. This chain joins TRBV19 and TRBJ1-5, with 10 bases that match TRBD1. The sample comprised PBMCs. The DNA of the CDR3 is TGTGACAGTAGTATTTACGGGACAGGGGAACCTCCCCCGCATTTT. It yields the protein CDSSIYGTGEPPPHF.